A single sample is the source of the 6 T cell receptor beta chains below, sequenced in a study of blood T cell repertoires in COVID-19. Sequencing was performed with immunoSEQ multiplex PCR; in TCRdb, only in-frame clones are kept and a portion is missing. The sample lists tens of thousands of clones, approximately 78% seen once, with about 9% in the top ten. The sequenced material came from peripheral blood. These receptors all come from a human donor in a cohort sampled during active COVID-19.

The V gene is TRBV5-1, the J gene TRBJ2-3; D is uncertain. Trimming stripped 0 bases from V and 2 bases from J, with 4 bases between. The V gene's germline CDR1 is SGHRS and CDR2 YFSETQ. This CDR3 contains 13 residues. CDR3 protein: CASSLGATDTQYF. As DNA, the CDR3 is TGCGCCAGCAGCTTGGGGGCCACAGATACGCAGTATTTT.

V gene TRBV6-5 combines with J gene TRBJ2-1, with D tentatively TRBD1 (6 bases). The CDR3 has 15 amino acids. The germline V and J ends were trimmed by 8 bases and 7 bases, with 21 bases remaining between them. In germline, CDR1 is MNHEY, CDR2 SVGAGI. The CDR3 coding sequence is TGTGCCAGCGCCCTCGACAGGTTCCAGGGGAATGAGCAGTTCTTC. This encodes CASALDRFQGNEQFF.

The rearrangement links TRBV19 to TRBJ2-5, with 9 bases matching TRBD1. This CDR3 has 14 residues. Germline values: CDR1 LNHDA, CDR2 SQIVND (reference sequence). V shed 4 bases and J 2 bases; nucleotides not matched to a gene: 2. The CDR3 protein is CASSRGQGQETQYF. Here the CDR3 DNA reads TGTGCCAGTAGTAGAGGACAGGGGCAAGAGACCCAGTACTTC.

The chain combines TRBV7-6 with TRBJ2-7; 7 nucleotides agree with TRBD2. Germline lookup yields CDR1 SGHVS and CDR2 FNYEAQ. J lost 6 bases, V lost 5 bases, and 10 bases had no gene match. The CDR3 length is 14 residues. The CDR3 protein is CASSPSGPFSEQYF. As DNA, the CDR3 is TGTGCCAGCAGCCCTAGCGGACCGTTTAGCGAGCAGTACTTC.

The chain links TRBV5-1 to TRBJ1-2; D is unresolved. This CDR3 has 17 amino acids. Per germline, CDR1 SGHRS and CDR2 YFSETQ. The ends were cut back, 0 bases at V and 1 base at J, with 16 bases in the middle. The CDR3 loop reads CASSLAPQIIDNYGYTF. CDR3 sequence (DNA): TGCGCCAGCAGCTTGGCCCCGCAGATTATTGATAACTATGGCTACACCTTC.

This clone was detected a few times. The chain couples TRBV5-1 to TRBJ2-7, with 10 positions matching TRBD1. Trimming removed 0 bases from V and 5 bases from J; junction bases left unmatched: 5. CDR3 size: 15 residues. The germline V gene encodes CDR1 SGHRS and CDR2 YFSETQ. The CDR3 DNA sequence: TGCGCCAGCAGCTTGGCTCGACAGGGGGCTGACGAGCAGTACTTC. Protein product: CASSLARQGADEQYF.